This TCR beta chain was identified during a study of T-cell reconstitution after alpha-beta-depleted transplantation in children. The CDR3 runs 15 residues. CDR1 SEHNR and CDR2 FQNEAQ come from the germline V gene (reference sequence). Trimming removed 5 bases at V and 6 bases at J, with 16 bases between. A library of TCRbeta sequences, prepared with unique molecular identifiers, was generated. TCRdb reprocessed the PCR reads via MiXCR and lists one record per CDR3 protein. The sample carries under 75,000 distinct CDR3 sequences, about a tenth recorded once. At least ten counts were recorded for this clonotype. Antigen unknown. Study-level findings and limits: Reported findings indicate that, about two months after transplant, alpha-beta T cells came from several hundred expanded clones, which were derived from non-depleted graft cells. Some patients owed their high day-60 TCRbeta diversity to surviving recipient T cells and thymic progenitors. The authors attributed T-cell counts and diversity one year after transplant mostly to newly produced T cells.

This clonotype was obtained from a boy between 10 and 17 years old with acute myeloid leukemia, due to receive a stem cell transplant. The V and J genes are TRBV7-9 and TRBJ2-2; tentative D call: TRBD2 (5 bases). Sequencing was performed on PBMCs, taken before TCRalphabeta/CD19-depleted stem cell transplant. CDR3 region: CASSNPGTNPGELFF. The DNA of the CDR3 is TGTGCCAGCAGCAACCCGGGAACAAATCCCGGGGAGCTGTTTTTT.